These 18 T cell receptor beta chains were sequenced from one sample in a study of shared clonotypes between healthy human individuals. Libraries were prepared by immunoSEQ multiplex PCR; TCRdb keeps only in-frame clonotypes and omits some of them. The table records roughly 2,300,000 clones, 85% to 95% of them present only once. The sample comprised naive CD4+ T cells from PBMCs. Subset specified: CD45RA+ positively selected. Receptor source: a young man in good health. Some clones in this sample may be carry-over from other donors' samples.

The rearrangement uses TRBV30 and TRBJ2-4; 9 bases map to TRBD1. J gave up 9 bases and V 3 bases, and 12 bases lay outside the gene matches. The CDR3 runs 15 residues. CDR1 is GTSNPN and CDR2 is SVGIG in the germline V gene (reference sequence). CDR3 sequence (DNA): TGTGCCTGGAGCGAGACAGGGGGACAAAAGACCATTCAGTACTTC. It translates to CAWSETGGQKTIQYF.

This clone turned up a few times. The genes are TRBV29-1 and TRBJ1-4, with TRBD1 as a possible D gene (5 bases). This CDR3 comprises 14 residues. The ends were cut back, 6 bases at V and 2 bases at J, with 13 bases in the middle. Germline CDR1 SQVTM, CDR2 ANQGSEA. CDR3 nucleotide sequence: TGCAGCGTCTACACAGGAGGGACTAATGAAAAACTGTTTTTT. It is translated as CSVYTGGTNEKLFF.

About this clone: Distinct nucleotide sequences in the sample also encode this CDR3. This chain connects TRBV6-6 to TRBJ1-1; the match to TRBD1 covers 7 bases. V dropped 6 bases and J dropped 0; count of bases not matched to a gene: 1. The CDR3 runs to 13 residues. Germline V gene lookup returns CDR1 MNHNY and CDR2 SVGAGI (reference sequence). CDR3 nucleotides: TGTGCCAGCAGGGGACAGATGAACACTGAAGCTTTCTTT. Translating gives CASRGQMNTEAFF.

J is TRBJ2-7 and V is TRBV7-2, with D perhaps TRBD1 or TRBD2 (6 bases each). Trimming stripped 3 bases from V and 2 bases from J, with 14 bases between. Germline V lookup: CDR1 SGHTA, CDR2 FQGNSA. The CDR3 contains 15 residues. In nucleotides, the CDR3 is TGTGCCAGCAGCTTCAGTCGGAGGGGGGCCTACGAGCAGTACTTC. Amino acids: CASSFSRRGAYEQYF.

The chain uses TRBV11-2 and TRBJ1-1, with a tentative D call TRBD1 (6 bases). This CDR3 region has 14 residues. V lost 4 bases and J 6 bases, leaving 15 bases between the germline ends. Germline loops: CDR1 SGHAT, CDR2 FQNNGV. The chain's CDR3 is CASSYRVTLSEAFF. Written as DNA, the CDR3 is TGTGCCAGCAGCTACAGGGTCACCCTGTCTGAAGCTTTCTTT.

Points on this clone: The same CDR3 is also encoded by other DNA sequences in this sample. The chain is built from TRBV6-5 and TRBJ2-7, with TRBD1 matching over 9 bases. J was trimmed by 7 bases and V by 0 bases; bases with no gene match: 7. Germline assignment: CDR1 MNHEY and CDR2 SVGAGI. The CDR3 is 15 amino acids. CDR3 amino acids: CASSYSRQGGGEQYF. The CDR3 nucleotides are TGTGCCAGCAGTTACTCCAGACAGGGGGGCGGGGAGCAGTACTTC.

For this clone: This CDR3 is also generated by other DNA sequences in the sample. This chain connects TRBV5-1 to TRBJ1-3; tentative D call: TRBD1 (6 bases). The length of the CDR3 is 15 residues. In germline, CDR1 is SGHRS, CDR2 YFSETQ. Trimming pared 0 bases from V and 3 bases from J, leaving 10 bases between. The CDR3 is CASSLGGQSGNTIYF. The CDR3 nucleotides are TGCGCCAGCAGCTTGGGGGGACAAAGTGGAAACACCATATATTTT.

The chain is built from TRBV28 and TRBJ2-2, with TRBD1 as a possible D gene (6 bases). This CDR3 is built from 16 residues. Germline-derived CDR1 and CDR2 are MDHEN and SYDVKM. V was pared by 5 bases and J by 5 bases, with 18 bases between. The CDR3 sequence is CASSPGGGRGTGELFF. CDR3 bases: TGTGCCAGCAGTCCCGGCGGTGGTAGGGGGACCGGGGAGCTGTTTTTT.

The J gene is TRBJ2-2, the V gene TRBV11-2, with D perhaps matching TRBD2 (7 bases). The CDR3 covers 17 residues. Germline values: CDR1 SGHAT, CDR2 FQNNGV. V lost 2 bases, J lost 4 bases, and 17 bases lay in between. The CDR3 sequence: CASSLLGGGQGTGELFF. The CDR3 nucleotides are TGTGCCAGCAGCTTATTGGGCGGGGGCCAGGGCACCGGGGAGCTGTTTTTT.

The chain joins TRBV11-2 to TRBJ2-1; D might be TRBD2 (6 bases). Germline V gene data show CDR1 as SGHAT and CDR2 as FQNNGV. CDR3 size: 15 residues. With 3 bases removed from V and 8 bases from J, the gap between germline ends came to 17 bases. The CDR3 reads CASSFRETFIYEQFF. The CDR3 DNA reads TGTGCCAGCAGCTTTCGGGAGACGTTTATATATGAGCAGTTCTTC.

V and J are TRBV14 and TRBJ2-1, with D uncertain. Germline lookup yields CDR1 SGHDN and CDR2 FVKESK. CDR3 length: 15 residues. Trimming left V 5 bases short and J 0 bases short, with 11 bases between. The CDR3 is CASSGDKSSYNEQFF. The CDR3 coding sequence is TGTGCCAGCAGCGGTGACAAAAGCTCCTACAATGAGCAGTTCTTC.

The V call is TRBV5-1, the J call TRBJ2-1; D call uncertain. V lost 3 bases and J lost 0, with 16 bases in between. CDR1 is SGHRS, CDR2 YFSETQ, per germline. This CDR3 contains 17 residues. The CDR3 here is CASSYLLGGSSYNEQFF. The CDR3 nucleotides are TGCGCCAGCAGCTACCTCTTAGGCGGAAGCTCCTACAATGAGCAGTTCTTC.

This clone was counted a single time. The CDR3 DNA sequence: TGTGCCAGCAGCTTATCACTAGCGGGCCACACAGATACGCAGTATTTT. Its protein product is CASSLSLAGHTDTQYF. V is TRBV7-9 and J is TRBJ2-3; TRBD2 aligns across 9 bases. This CDR3 has 16 amino acids. The ends lost 2 bases at V and 2 bases at J; junction bases unmatched: 5. From germline, CDR1 is SEHNR and CDR2 FQNEAQ (reference sequence).

The V call is TRBV29-1, the J call TRBJ2-5; D unresolved. CDR3 size: 13 residues. Trimming stripped 7 bases from V and 3 bases from J, with 15 bases between. CDR1 and CDR2 from the germline V gene are SQVTM and ANQGSEA. CDR3 nucleotide sequence: TGCAGCGGGGGTGGTCGGGCGGAAGAGACCCAGTACTTC. Protein sequence: CSGGGRAEETQYF.

The gene calls are TRBV7-2 and TRBJ2-2, with D uncertain. This CDR3 has 13 amino acids. Germline V lookup: CDR1 SGHTA, CDR2 FQGNSA. Trimming shortened V by 4 bases and J by 7 bases, and 10 bases separated the two germline ends. CDR3 in DNA: TGTGCCAGCAGCTACGTGGGTATCGGGGAGCTGTTTTTT. Its translation is CASSYVGIGELFF. Looking up the rest from reference TRBV7-2 and TRBJ2-2 gives the full variable domain: GAGVSQSPSNKVTEKGKDVELRCDPISGHTALYWYRQSLGQGLEFLIYFQGNSAPDKSGLPSDRFSAERTGGSVSTLTIQRTQQEDSAVYLCASSYVGIGELFFGEGSRLTVL.

The chain joins TRBV30 to TRBJ2-1, with 12 bases aligning to TRBD2. Trimming cost V 1 base and J 0 bases; bases outside gene matches: 4. Germline CDR1 GTSNPN, CDR2 SVGIG (reference sequence). CDR3 length equals 17 residues. Here the CDR3 reads CAWSGTSGTSSYNEQFF. DNA for the CDR3: TGTGCCTGGAGTGGGACTAGCGGGACGAGCTCCTACAATGAGCAGTTCTTC. The full variable domain, with the rest looked up from reference TRBV30 and TRBJ2-1, is SQTIHQWPATLVQPVGSPLSLECTVEGTSNPNLYWYRQAAGRGLQLLFYSVGIGQISSEVPQNLSASRPQDRQFILSSKKLLLSDSGFYLCAWSGTSGTSSYNEQFFGPGTRLTVL.

The genes are TRBV15 and TRBJ1-4; no firm D call. Germline V gene lookup returns CDR1 LNHNV and CDR2 YYDKDF (reference sequence). Trimming left V 3 bases short and J 6 bases short, with 8 bases between. CDR3 length equals 13 residues. The CDR3: CATSSGWDEKLFF. The CDR3 coding sequence is TGTGCCACCAGCAGCGGATGGGATGAAAAACTGTTTTTT.

The chain combines TRBV19 with TRBJ1-1; D remains unclear. CDR3 length equals 17 residues. V lost 3 bases, J lost 5 bases, and 22 bases lay in between. Germline V gene sequence: CDR1 LNHDA, CDR2 SQIVND (reference sequence). The CDR3, as DNA: TGTGCCAGTAGTATTCTTCGTAAGTCCTCGGGTGTTACTGAAGCTTTCTTT. Amino acid sequence: CASSILRKSSGVTEAFF.